The text below deals with one T cell receptor (beta chain). The germline CDR1 and CDR2 sequences are SNHLY and FYNNEI. V lost 1 base and J lost 5, with 11 bases in between. The CDR3 totals 14 residues. The data derive from a study of blood T cell repertoires in COVID-19. Overall study context: Researchers got acute and convalescent COVID-19 samples from the United States, Italy and Spain. PBMCs, B-cell-depleted T cells, or T cells were the source of the cDNA or gDNA that made up the material.

In the study's own analysis: Quantification of nucleated cells was approximated via reference gene primer amplification. Method: immunoSEQ multiplex PCR; TCRdb's copy keeps in-frame clones and lacks some. That table gives V, J and clone size, and the DNA gave D and trimming. Here the sample spans over 140,000 clones, 80% to 85% being singletons. Sequenced: peripheral blood. The source is a woman aged 60-70 years with acute or convalescent COVID-19. This sequence joins TRBV2 and TRBJ1-2; D is possibly TRBD1 (6 bases). The CDR3 DNA is TGTGCCAGCAGTGAAGGGGGGACAAGATATGGCTACACCTTC. Protein sequence: CASSEGGTRYGYTF.